This TCR beta chain was sequenced in a study of blood T cell repertoires in COVID-19. As for the study in general: The study drew acute and convalescent COVID-19 samples from the United States, Italy and Spain. From T cells, B-cell-depleted T cells, or PBMCs came the material, which was cDNA or gDNA.

Trimming cost V 2 bases and J 6 bases, with 10 bases left between them. The CDR3 contains 14 residues. Germline V gene data show CDR1 as SGHAT and CDR2 as FQNNGV. Some clones are missing from TCRdb's copy, which holds only in-frame ones; the method was immunoSEQ multiplex PCR. The sample includes more than 85,000 clones, over 90% of them seen just once. The receptor was isolated from a man aged 55 to 70 with acute or convalescent COVID-19. The chain is built from TRBV11-2 and TRBJ2-2; a possible D gene is TRBD2 (5 bases). The sample consisted of peripheral blood. CDR3 nucleotide sequence: TGTGCCAGCAGCTTATTAGCGATTGCCGGGGAGCTGTTTTTT. It translates to CASSLLAIAGELFF.